This T cell receptor beta chain was sequenced in a study of cytomegalovirus exposure and HLA in healthy donors. Both 60 Vbeta primers and 13 Jbeta primers went into the PCR. Sequenced by immunoSEQ multiplex PCR; TCRdb stores in-frame clones only, minus some. The sample contains around 220,000 clones, 75% to 80% of which appear only once. There are 15 residues in the CDR3. V lost 2 bases, J lost 0 bases, and 10 bases lay in between. CDR1 is SGDLS and CDR2 is YYNGEE in the germline V gene. Sequencing input: PBMCs. V is TRBV9 and J is TRBJ2-3; tentative D call: TRBD2 (6 bases). The sequence was obtained from a man aged 18 to 29 in good health and CMV-seronegative. The CDR3 loop is CASSVNGGSTDTQYF. In DNA, the CDR3 is TGTGCCAGCAGCGTCAACGGGGGAAGCACAGATACGCAGTATTTT.